Listed below are T cell receptor beta chains from one sample, sequenced in a study of CD8 T cells in Susac syndrome. TCRdb re-called the immunoSEQ multiplex PCR reads with MiXCR, one entry per CDR3 protein. The table has tens of thousands of distinct CDR3 sequences, 90% to 95% seen once. The specimen sequenced was CD8+ T cells from PBMCs. All receptors derive from a human donor in good health. CDR3s include the opening cysteine and the closing phenylalanine or tryptophan. D genes are given only for firm matches. Rows may omit the clone size; those that give it use once, few, many or a size class.

d_gene	len	abundance	v_gene	j_gene	CDR3nt	CDR3aa
TRBD1	17	-	TRBV14	TRBJ1-5	TGTGCCAGCGGAGGGACAGGGGGCGAGCACGGCAATCAGCCCCAGCATTTT	CASGGTGGEHGNQPQHF
-	15	-	TRBV19	TRBJ1-5	TGTGCCAGTAGTATAGATCGTAGGGACAATCAGCCCCAGCATTTT	CASSIDRRDNQPQHF
-	15	few	TRBV29-1	TRBJ2-7	TGCAGCGTTGAAGAAGGCTGGGGCCTGGGCTACGAGCAGTACTTC	CSVEEGWGLGYEQYF
TRBD1	13	-	TRBV5-6	TRBJ1-2	TGTGCCAGCCGGACAGGGGGCTACTATGGCTACACCTTC	CASRTGGYYGYTF
TRBD2	15	-	TRBV4-3	TRBJ2-5	TGCGCCAGCAGCCAAGACCGGGGAGGGCAAGAGACCCAGTACTTC	CASSQDRGGQETQYF
-	15	-	TRBV19	TRBJ2-1	TGTGCCAGTAGTACTGACCAAAGCTCCTACAATGAGCAGTTCTTC	CASSTDQSSYNEQFF
-	15	-	TRBV7-2	TRBJ1-2	TGTGCCAGCAGCACCTGGGACGGACCTAACTATGGCTACACCTTC	CASSTWDGPNYGYTF
-	16	-	TRBV15	TRBJ2-6	TGTGCCACCAGCAGTATCCAGGGTTCTGGGGCCAACGTCCTGACTTTC	CATSSIQGSGANVLTF
-	13	once	TRBV7-9	TRBJ2-7	TGTGCCTCACAGGGGGGGGAGGCCTACGAGCAGTACTTC	CASQGGEAYEQYF
-	14	-	TRBV27	TRBJ2-3	TGTGCCAGCAGCCATGAAACGGGGGCCGTGGCGCAGTATTTT	CASSHETGAVAQYF
-	14	-	TRBV20-1	TRBJ1-1	TGCAGTGCTAGAGATTGGGCGGCAGAGGCTGAAGCTTTCTTT	CSARDWAAEAEAFF
-	13	-	TRBV20-1	TRBJ1-2	TGCAGTGCTAGAGATCCCCATAACTATGGCTACACCTTC	CSARDPHNYGYTF
-	13	-	TRBV7-2	TRBJ2-7	TGTGCCAGCAGCTTGGGGGGAGGATACGAGCAGTACTTC	CASSLGGGYEQYF
-	13	-	TRBV10-3	TRBJ2-1	TGTGCCATCAGCGAGGGAACCTACAATGAGCAGTTCTTC	CAISEGTYNEQFF
TRBD1	14	-	TRBV19	TRBJ1-1	TGTGCCAGTAGCCAGGGACAGGGAAACACTGAAGCTTTCTTT	CASSQGQGNTEAFF
-	13	-	TRBV6-2/TRBV6-3	TRBJ2-1	TGTGCCAGCAGTCTATTGGTAGATGGTGAGCAGTTCTTC	CASSLLVDGEQFF
TRBD1	14	once	TRBV4-2	TRBJ1-5	TGTGCCAGCAGCCAAGACAGGGGGTCACAGCCCCAGCATTTT	CASSQDRGSQPQHF
-	15	-	TRBV5-6	TRBJ2-5	TGTGCCAGCAGCTTGGGGCAGGTCATCCAAGAGACCCAGTACTTC	CASSLGQVIQETQYF
TRBD1	15	-	TRBV7-9	TRBJ1-1	TGTGCCAGCAGCCCAGACAGGGGATCTAACACTGAAGCTTTCTTT	CASSPDRGSNTEAFF
-	15	-	TRBV6-5	TRBJ2-1	TGTGCCAGCAGTTCTCTAGACTCGAGCCACAATGAGCAGTTCTTC	CASSSLDSSHNEQFF
TRBD2	15	-	TRBV7-9	TRBJ2-7	TGTGCCAGCAGCACCCGGACTAGCGGGGCAGACGAGCAGTACTTC	CASSTRTSGADEQYF
TRBD1	15	-	TRBV29-1	TRBJ2-1	TGCAGCGTTGATAGTGGGGACAGGGGCCACAATGAGCAGTTCTTC	CSVDSGDRGHNEQFF
-	15	once	TRBV4-3	TRBJ1-5	TGCGCCAGCAGCCAAGAAAACAGGGTGAATCAGCCCCAGCATTTT	CASSQENRVNQPQHF
TRBD1	17	-	TRBV11-2	TRBJ2-7	TGTGCCAGCAGCTTAGGTAGAGGACAGGGAAAGGCCTACGAGCAGTACTTC	CASSLGRGQGKAYEQYF
-	11	-	TRBV2	TRBJ2-7	TGTGCCAGCAGTGAGGGCTACGAGCAGTGCTTC	CASSEGYEQCF
TRBD1	14	-	TRBV9	TRBJ2-3	TGTGCCAGCAGCGGTCCAGAGGGGGCGGATACGCAGTATTTT	CASSGPEGADTQYF
-	14	once	TRBV7-2	TRBJ2-1	TGTGCCAGCAGCTTCCCCGGGAGATACAATGAGCAGTTCTTC	CASSFPGRYNEQFF
TRBD2	18	-	TRBV7-9	TRBJ2-5	TGTGCCAGCAGTGACGGGACTAGCGGGGGGGCCCATCGGGAGACCCAGTACTTC	CASSDGTSGGAHRETQYF
TRBD1	14	-	TRBV7-9	TRBJ2-3	TGTGCCAGCAGACCGACAGGGGGCACAGATACGCAGTATTTT	CASRPTGGTDTQYF
-	14	-	TRBV10-2	TRBJ1-1	TGCGCCAGCAGTGAGCGGGGGGCGTATACTGAAGCTTTCTTT	CASSERGAYTEAFF
TRBD1	14	-	TRBV27	TRBJ2-7	TGTGCCAGCAGTATCGACAGGGGACCCTACGAGCAGTACTTC	CASSIDRGPYEQYF
-	12	-	TRBV9	TRBJ1-1	TGTGCCAGCAGCGTAGCGCAGGGAGGAGCTTTCTTT	CASSVAQGGAFF
-	11	-	TRBV7-9	TRBJ2-5	TGTGCCAGCAGCCGTTTGGAGGCCCAGTACTTC	CASSRLEAQYF
TRBD1	15	-	TRBV4-3	TRBJ2-7	TGCGCCAGCAGCCTGCGGACAGGGGGCATAGTCGAGCAGTACTTC	CASSLRTGGIVEQYF
-	17	-	TRBV11-2	TRBJ2-1	TGTGCCAGCAGCTTAGAGTGGGGCGGGGCCCCTTACAATGAGCAGTTCTTC	CASSLEWGGAPYNEQFF
TRBD2	15	once	TRBV25-1	TRBJ2-1	TGTGCCAGCAGCGAACACCTAGCGGGGTACAATGAGCAGTTCTTC	CASSEHLAGYNEQFF
-	16	-	TRBV6-1	TRBJ1-2	TGTGCCAGCACCCTTGAGGCGGGAGTTCCTAACTATGGCTACACCTTC	CASTLEAGVPNYGYTF
TRBD1	17	-	TRBV4-3	TRBJ2-2	TGCGCCAGCAGCCAGCATCGAGGGACAGGTTTAACCGGGGAGCTGTTTTTT	CASSQHRGTGLTGELFF
TRBD1	12	-	TRBV2	TRBJ2-7	TGTGCCAGCAGGGGACAGAACTACGAGCAGTACTTC	CASRGQNYEQYF
-	17	once	TRBV4-3	TRBJ2-1	TGCGCCAGCAGCCCGAACTTGTGGGGACACGAAGGGAATGAGCAGTTCTTC	CASSPNLWGHEGNEQFF
-	11	-	TRBV7-9	TRBJ1-1	TGTGCCAGCAGCTTAGAACCTGGGGCTTTCTTT	CASSLEPGAFF
TRBD1	15	-	TRBV3-1	TRBJ2-7	TGTGCCAGCAGCCAAGATCCGGGACAGACTTACGAGCAGTACTTC	CASSQDPGQTYEQYF
-	18	-	TRBV29-1	TRBJ2-5	TGCAGCGTTGAAGACCCCTTGGGGATCACATCCCTCGGGAAGACCCAGTACTTC	CSVEDPLGITSLGKTQYF
-	16	-	TRBV11-2	TRBJ1-6	TGTGCCAGCAGCCGCGGCTATGAGGCCTACAATTCACCCCTCCACTTT	CASSRGYEAYNSPLHF
-	15	-	TRBV27	TRBJ1-5	TGTGCCAGCAGTTTAAACCCGACAGGTTATGGTACCCAGCATTTT	CASSLNPTGYGTQHF
-	11	once	TRBV2	TRBJ2-7	TGTGCCAGCTGGGACACATACGAGCAGTACTTC	CASWDTYEQYF
-	15	once	TRBV9	TRBJ2-5	TGTGCCGGCACCCCTGGTCAGACAGCGGGCAAGACCCAGTACTTC	CAGTPGQTAGKTQYF
TRBD1	14	-	TRBV12-5	TRBJ1-2	TGTGCTAGTGGATCTCAGGGGGCGCCGGGGGGCTACACCTTC	CASGSQGAPGGYTF
-	15	-	TRBV21-1	TRBJ1-4	TGTGCCAGCAGCAAAGACGGGGGGGGCCTCGAAAAACTGTTTTTT	CASSKDGGGLEKLFF
TRBD1	15	-	TRBV12-3/TRBV12-4	TRBJ2-1	TGTGCCAGCACCGCTCCAGGGACAGCCTACAATGAGCAGTTCTTC	CASTAPGTAYNEQFF
TRBD2	16	-	TRBV13	TRBJ2-1	TGTGCCAGCAGCTTAGTAGCGGGAGAAAGTCACAATGAGCAGTTCTTC	CASSLVAGESHNEQFF
TRBD1	14	-	TRBV5-4	TRBJ1-1	TGTGCCAGCAGCACGACAGGGGGCGGGACTGAAGCTTTCTTT	CASSTTGGGTEAFF
TRBD2	16	once	TRBV4-3	TRBJ2-1	TGCGCCAGCAGCCAAGGGCGGGAGAGCTCCTACAATGAGCAGTTCTTC	CASSQGRESSYNEQFF
-	12	-	TRBV4-2	TRBJ2-1	TGTGCCAGCAGCCAAGACTCGAATGAGCAGTTCTTC	CASSQDSNEQFF
TRBD1	14	-	TRBV15	TRBJ1-2	TGTGCCACCAGCCCAAGGGGGCGCGATTATGGCTACACCTTC	CATSPRGRDYGYTF
TRBD1	15	-	TRBV7-6	TRBJ2-1	TGTGCCAGCAGCTCGGACTACCTACAGGGGGATGAGCAGTTCTTC	CASSSDYLQGDEQFF
TRBD1	15	-	TRBV4-1	TRBJ2-3	TGCGCCAGCAGCCAAGAAGACAGGGGGAAGGATACGCAGTATTTT	CASSQEDRGKDTQYF